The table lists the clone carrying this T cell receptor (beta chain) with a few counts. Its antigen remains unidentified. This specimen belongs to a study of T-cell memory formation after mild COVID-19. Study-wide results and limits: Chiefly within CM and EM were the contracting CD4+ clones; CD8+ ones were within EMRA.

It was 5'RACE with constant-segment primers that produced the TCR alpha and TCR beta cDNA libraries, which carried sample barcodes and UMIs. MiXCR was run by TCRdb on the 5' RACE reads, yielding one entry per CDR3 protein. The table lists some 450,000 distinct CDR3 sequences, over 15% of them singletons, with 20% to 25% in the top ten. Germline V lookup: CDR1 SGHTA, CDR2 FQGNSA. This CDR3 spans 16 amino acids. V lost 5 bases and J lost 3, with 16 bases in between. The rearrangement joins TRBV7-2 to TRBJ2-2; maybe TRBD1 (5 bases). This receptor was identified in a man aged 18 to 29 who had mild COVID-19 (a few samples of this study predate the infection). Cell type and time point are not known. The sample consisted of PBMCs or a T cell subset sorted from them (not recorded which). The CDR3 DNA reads TGTGCCAGCAGCCAATTAGTGGTCAGGGACACCGGGGAGCTGTTTTTT. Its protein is CASSQLVVRDTGELFF. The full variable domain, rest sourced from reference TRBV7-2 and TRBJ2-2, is GAGVSQSPSNKVTEKGKDVELRCDPISGHTALYWYRQSLGQGLEFLIYFQGNSAPDKSGLPSDRFSAERTGGSVSTLTIQRTQQEDSAVYLCASSQLVVRDTGELFFGEGSRLTVL.